This T cell receptor (beta chain) was profiled in a study of cytomegalovirus exposure and HLA in healthy donors. Germline loops: CDR1 SGHTA, CDR2 FQGNSA. J lost 6 bases, V lost 4 bases, and 1 base had no gene match. The CDR3 consists of 15 residues. Researchers ran the PCR with 60 Vbeta and 13 Jbeta primers. TCRdb's table, derived via immunoSEQ multiplex PCR, lists solely in-frame clones and lacks some. This repertoire shows roughly 190,000 clones, more than 70% found once; its top ten account for about 1.1%. Samples came from healthy bone marrow donors. This sequence was found in a woman aged 40 to 50 in good health and CMV-seronegative. The V and J genes are TRBV7-2 and TRBJ2-1, with 15 bases matching TRBD2. The sequenced sample was PBMCs. The CDR3 DNA sequence: TGTGCCAGCAGCTGGACTAGCGGGAGGGCCAATGAGCAGTTCTTC. This gives the protein CASSWTSGRANEQFF.